These T cell receptor beta chains were read from a single sample in a study of control samples from healthy donors and cancer patients. Measured with immunoSEQ multiplex PCR; TCRdb has only the in-frame clones, and not every one. The sample has 150,000 to 200,000 clones, about 94% seen once; the top ten hold roughly 15%. What was sequenced was PBMCs. All receptors come from a man in his 60s with colorectal cancer. CDR3s include the opening cysteine and the closing phenylalanine or tryptophan. Fields, in order: D gene, J gene, V gene, clone size, CDR3 protein, CDR3 DNA. The D gene is left open where the match is weak. Expanded clones get a size class; other rows say once, few or many, or leave the size out.

TRBD2 TRBJ2-3 TRBV7-2 NA CASSLGGGAGDTQYF TGTGCCAGCAGCTTAGGCGGGGGGGCAGGAGATACGCAGTATTTT
NA TRBJ2-7 TRBV20-1 once CSAQISYEQYF TGCAGTGCCCAAATCTCCTACGAGCAGTACTTC
NA TRBJ2-7 TRBV11-2 NA CASSRQQYEQYF TGTGCCAGCAGCCGACAACAGTACGAGCAGTACTTC
TRBD2 TRBJ2-3 TRBV7-9 NA CASSLPTGRGVTQYF TGTGCCAGCAGCTTGCCGACTGGGAGGGGAGTTACGCAGTATTTT
NA TRBJ1-4 TRBV2 NA CASRQGWIGEKLFF TGTGCCAGCAGGCAGGGGTGGATTGGTGAAAAACTGTTTTTT
TRBD1 TRBJ1-6 TRBV5-1 NA CASSTTGPNSPLHF TGCGCCAGCAGCACGACAGGGCCCAATTCACCCCTCCACTTT
NA TRBJ1-3 TRBV10-3 once CAISGPSLSGNTIYF TGTGCCATCAGTGGACCTTCTCTCTCTGGAAACACCATATATTTT
TRBD2 TRBJ2-1 TRBV19 NA CASTQKRTGGITYNEQFF TGTGCCAGTACCCAAAAACGGACGGGGGGGATAACCTACAATGAGCAGTTCTTC
NA TRBJ2-3 TRBV5-6 NA CASSFTTSTDTQYF TGTGCCAGCAGTTTTACTACCAGCACAGATACGCAGTATTTT
NA TRBJ1-2 TRBV30 NA CAWSVLRVGYTF TGTGCCTGGAGTGTACTTAGGGTTGGCTACACCTTC